The T cell receptor beta chain described here comes from a study of blood T cell repertoires in COVID-19. Looking at the study overall: Acute and convalescent COVID-19 specimens originated in the United States, Italy and Spain. The analysed material was cDNA or gDNA that came from T cells, B-cell-depleted T cells, or PBMCs.

As handled by the study authors: Counts of nucleated cells, estimated from reference gene primer amplification, were obtained. The table came from immunoSEQ multiplex PCR; TCRdb's copy has only in-frame clones and leaves some out. V and J calls plus clone size are reproduced from that table; the DNA served to infer D and trimming. The repertoire holds 140,000 or so clones, with 85% to 90% as singletons. V dropped 5 bases and J dropped 7 bases, with 17 bases sitting between them. Germline V lookup: CDR1 GTSNPN, CDR2 SVGIG (reference sequence). The CDR3 runs 13 residues. This clone was seen only once. The chain uses TRBV30 and TRBJ2-5; the D gene is possibly TRBD1 (6 bases). The sequenced material came from peripheral blood. The sequence was obtained from an elderly woman with acute or convalescent COVID-19. The CDR3 region has the DNA TGTGCCTGGCTAGGCAAGGCCAGGGGGACCCAGTACTTC. Its protein product is CAWLGKARGTQYF.